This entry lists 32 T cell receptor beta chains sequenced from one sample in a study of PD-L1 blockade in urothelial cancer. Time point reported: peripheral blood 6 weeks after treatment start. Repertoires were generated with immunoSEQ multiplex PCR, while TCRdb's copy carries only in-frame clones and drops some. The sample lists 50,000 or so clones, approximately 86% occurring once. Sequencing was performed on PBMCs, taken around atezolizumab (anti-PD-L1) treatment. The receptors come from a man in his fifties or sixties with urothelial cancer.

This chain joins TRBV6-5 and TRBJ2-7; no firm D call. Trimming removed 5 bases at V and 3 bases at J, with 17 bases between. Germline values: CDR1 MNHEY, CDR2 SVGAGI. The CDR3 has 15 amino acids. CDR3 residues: CASSPSSNSHYEQYF. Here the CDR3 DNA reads TGTGCCAGCAGTCCGTCTAGTAATTCCCACTACGAGCAGTACTTC.

The DNA for the CDR3 is TGTGCCAGCAGCCTCCGGAGAGCCGCCAACACTGAAGCTTTCTTT. It codes for CASSLRRAANTEAFF. The chain uses TRBV11-2 and TRBJ1-1, with D hard to call. Germline values: CDR1 SGHAT, CDR2 FQNNGV. This CDR3 contains 15 residues. The V end was cut by 5 bases, the J end by 2 bases, with 15 bases between.

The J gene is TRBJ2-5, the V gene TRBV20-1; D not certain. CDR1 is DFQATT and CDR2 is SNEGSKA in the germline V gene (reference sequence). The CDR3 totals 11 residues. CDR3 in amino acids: CMTPHQETQYF. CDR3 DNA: TGCATGACACCTCACCAAGAGACCCAGTACTTC.

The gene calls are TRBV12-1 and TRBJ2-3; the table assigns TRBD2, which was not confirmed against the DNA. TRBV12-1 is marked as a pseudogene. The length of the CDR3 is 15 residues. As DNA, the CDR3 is TGTGCCAGCCTACTAGCGGATGTTGGTCAAGATACGCAGTATTTT. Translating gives CASLLADVGQDTQYF.

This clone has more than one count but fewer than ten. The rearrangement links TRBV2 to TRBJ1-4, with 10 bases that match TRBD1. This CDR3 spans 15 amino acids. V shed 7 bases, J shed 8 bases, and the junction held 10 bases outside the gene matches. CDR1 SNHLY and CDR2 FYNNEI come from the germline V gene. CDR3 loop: CASTLTGGGGEKLFF. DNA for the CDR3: TGTGCCAGCACCTTGACAGGGGGCGGAGGAGAAAAACTGTTTTTT.

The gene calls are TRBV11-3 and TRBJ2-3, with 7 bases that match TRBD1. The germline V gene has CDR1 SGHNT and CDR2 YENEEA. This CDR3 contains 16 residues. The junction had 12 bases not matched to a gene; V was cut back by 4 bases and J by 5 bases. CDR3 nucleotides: TGTGCCAGCAGCTCTTACTGGGGCTCAGGGGGAGATACGCAGTATTTT. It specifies CASSSYWGSGGDTQYF.

The CDR3 is CASSLVPGRPGLAGVNEQFF. The CDR3 DNA reads TGTGCCAGCAGCTTGGTCCCGGGACGGCCGGGACTAGCGGGAGTTAATGAGCAGTTCTTC. This rearrangement joins TRBV5-4 to TRBJ2-1; 14 bases fit TRBD2. The V gene's germline CDR1 is SGHNT and CDR2 YYREEE (reference sequence). The V and J ends lost 0 bases and 7 bases, in that order; junction bases with no gene match: 15. There are 20 residues in the CDR3. Full variable domain (outside the CDR3, taken from reference TRBV5-4 and TRBJ2-1): ETGVTQSPTHLIKTRGQQVTLRCSSQSGHNTVSWYQQALGQGPQFIFQYYREEENGRGNFPPRFSGLQFPNYSSELNVNALELDDSALYLCASSLVPGRPGLAGVNEQFFGPGTRLTVL.

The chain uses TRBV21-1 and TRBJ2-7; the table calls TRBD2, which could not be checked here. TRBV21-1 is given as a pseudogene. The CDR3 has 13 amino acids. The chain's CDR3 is CASSHELSYEQYF. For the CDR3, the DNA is TGTGCCAGCAGTCATGAGCTCTCCTACGAGCAGTACTTC.

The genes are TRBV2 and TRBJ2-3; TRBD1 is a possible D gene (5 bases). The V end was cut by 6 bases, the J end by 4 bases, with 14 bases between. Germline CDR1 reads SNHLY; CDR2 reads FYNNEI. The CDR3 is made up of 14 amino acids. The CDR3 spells CASSPMAGSDTQYF. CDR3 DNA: TGTGCCAGCAGCCCCATGGCAGGGTCAGATACGCAGTATTTT.

The chain's CDR3 is CASSLEAGSGNTIYF. In DNA, the CDR3 is TGCGCCAGCAGCTTGGAGGCGGGCTCTGGAAACACCATATATTTT. J is TRBJ1-3 and V is TRBV5-1; D is uncertain. V shed 0 bases and J shed 0 bases, with 7 bases lying between them. The germline gives CDR1 SGHRS, CDR2 YFSETQ. The CDR3 contains 15 residues.

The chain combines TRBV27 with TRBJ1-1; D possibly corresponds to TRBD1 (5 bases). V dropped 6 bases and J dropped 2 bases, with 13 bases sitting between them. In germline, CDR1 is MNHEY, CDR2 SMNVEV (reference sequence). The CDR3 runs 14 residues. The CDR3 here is CASSPTGPNTEAFF. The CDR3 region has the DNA TGTGCCAGCAGCCCCACAGGACCCAACACTGAAGCTTTCTTT.

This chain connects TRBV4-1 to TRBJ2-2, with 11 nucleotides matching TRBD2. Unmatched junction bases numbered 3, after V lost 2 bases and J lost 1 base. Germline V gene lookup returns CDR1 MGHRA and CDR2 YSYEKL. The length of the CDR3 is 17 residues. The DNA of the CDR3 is TGCGCCAGCAGCCAACCCACTAGCGGGAGGAACACCGGGGAGCTGTTTTTT. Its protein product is CASSQPTSGRNTGELFF.

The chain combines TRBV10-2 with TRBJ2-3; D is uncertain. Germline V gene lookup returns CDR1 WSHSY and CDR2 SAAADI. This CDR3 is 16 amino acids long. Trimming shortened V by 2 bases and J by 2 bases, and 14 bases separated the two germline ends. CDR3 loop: CASSEHGSALTDTQYF. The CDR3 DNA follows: TGCGCCAGCAGTGAGCACGGGTCCGCTCTCACAGATACGCAGTATTTT.

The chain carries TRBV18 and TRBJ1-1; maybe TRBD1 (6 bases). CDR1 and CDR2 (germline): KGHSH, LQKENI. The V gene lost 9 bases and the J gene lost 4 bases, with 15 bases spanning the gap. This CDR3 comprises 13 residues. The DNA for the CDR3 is TGTGCCAGTCAAACAGGGTATCGCACTGAAGCTTTCTTT. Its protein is CASQTGYRTEAFF.

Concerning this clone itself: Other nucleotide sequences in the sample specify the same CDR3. The CDR3, as DNA: TGCAGCGTGGGGAGGGGGGGAAACACTGAAGCTTTCTTT. Translating gives CSVGRGGNTEAFF. This sequence joins TRBV29-1 and TRBJ1-1; D is perhaps TRBD1 (6 bases). Looked up from germline, CDR1 is SQVTM and CDR2 is ANQGSEA. This CDR3 has 13 residues. Trimming left V 6 bases short and J 2 bases short, with 13 bases between.

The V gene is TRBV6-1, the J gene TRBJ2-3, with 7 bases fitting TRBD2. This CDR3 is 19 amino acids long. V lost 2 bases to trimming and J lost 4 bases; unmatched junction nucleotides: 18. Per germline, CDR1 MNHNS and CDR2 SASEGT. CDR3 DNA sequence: TGTGCCAGCAGTGAACCTTGGCCTGTCGGGGGGAGGGTTGCAGATACGCAGTATTTT. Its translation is CASSEPWPVGGRVADTQYF.

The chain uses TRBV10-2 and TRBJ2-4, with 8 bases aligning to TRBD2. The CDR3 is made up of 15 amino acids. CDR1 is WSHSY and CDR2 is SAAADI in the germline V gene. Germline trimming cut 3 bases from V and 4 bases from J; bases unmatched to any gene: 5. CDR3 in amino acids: CASSEARGAKNIQYF. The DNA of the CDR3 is TGCGCCAGCAGTGAAGCGCGGGGGGCTAAAAACATTCAGTACTTC.

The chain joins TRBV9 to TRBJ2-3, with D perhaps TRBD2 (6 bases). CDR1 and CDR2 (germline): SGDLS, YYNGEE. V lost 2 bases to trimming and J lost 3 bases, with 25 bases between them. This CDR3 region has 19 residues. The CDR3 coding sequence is TGTGCCAGCAGCGTTTCCCTCGGCCGACTTATCGCGGGGACAGATACGCAGTATTTT. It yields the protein CASSVSLGRLIAGTDTQYF.

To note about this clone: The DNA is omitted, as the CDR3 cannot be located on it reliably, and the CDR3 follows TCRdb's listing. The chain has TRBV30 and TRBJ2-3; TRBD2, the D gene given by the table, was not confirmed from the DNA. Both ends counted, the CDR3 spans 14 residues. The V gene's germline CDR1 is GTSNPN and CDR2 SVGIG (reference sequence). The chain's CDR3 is CASTLVGGTDTQYF.

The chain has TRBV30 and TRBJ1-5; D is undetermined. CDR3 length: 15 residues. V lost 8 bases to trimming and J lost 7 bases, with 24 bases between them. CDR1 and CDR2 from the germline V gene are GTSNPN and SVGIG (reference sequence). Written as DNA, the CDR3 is TGTGCCCTGACCAAGGACCTCGGGCCGGGGCAGCCCCAGCATTTT. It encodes CALTKDLGPGQPQHF.

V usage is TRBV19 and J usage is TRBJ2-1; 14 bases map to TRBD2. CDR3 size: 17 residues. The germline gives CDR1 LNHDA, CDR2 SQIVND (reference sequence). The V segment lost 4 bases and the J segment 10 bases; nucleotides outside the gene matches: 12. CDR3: CASSTRKGTSGGLEQFF. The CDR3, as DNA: TGTGCCAGTAGTACCAGAAAGGGGACTAGCGGGGGCCTCGAGCAGTTCTTC.

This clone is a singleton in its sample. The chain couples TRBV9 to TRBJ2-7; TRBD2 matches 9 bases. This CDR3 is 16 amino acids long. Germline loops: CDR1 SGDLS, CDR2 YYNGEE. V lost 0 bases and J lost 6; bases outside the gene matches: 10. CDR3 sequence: CASSVDVAGGPFEQYF. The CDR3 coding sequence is TGTGCCAGCAGCGTAGATGTGGCGGGAGGGCCCTTCGAGCAGTACTTC.

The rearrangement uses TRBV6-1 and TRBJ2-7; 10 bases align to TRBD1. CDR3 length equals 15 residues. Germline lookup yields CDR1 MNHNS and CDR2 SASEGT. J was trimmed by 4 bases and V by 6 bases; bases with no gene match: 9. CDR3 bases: TGTGCCAGCAGGACGGACAGGGGGGATTTTTACGAGCAGTACTTC. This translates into CASRTDRGDFYEQYF.

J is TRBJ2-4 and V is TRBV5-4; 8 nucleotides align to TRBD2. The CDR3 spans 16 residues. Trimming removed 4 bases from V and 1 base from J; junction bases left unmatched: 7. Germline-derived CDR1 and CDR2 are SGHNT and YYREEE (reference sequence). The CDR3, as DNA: TGTGCCAGCAGCGAGCAAGCGGGAGTGGCCAAAAACATTCAGTACTTC. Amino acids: CASSEQAGVAKNIQYF.

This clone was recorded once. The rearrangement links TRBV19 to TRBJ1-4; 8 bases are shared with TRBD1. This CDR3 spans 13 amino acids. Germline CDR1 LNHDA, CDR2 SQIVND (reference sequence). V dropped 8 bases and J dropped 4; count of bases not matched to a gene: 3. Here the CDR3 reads CASSDRVNEKLFF. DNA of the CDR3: TGTGCCAGTTCGGACAGGGTTAATGAAAAACTGTTTTTT.

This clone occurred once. This CDR3 reads CAWIRTGRMTVEEDEQYF. DNA for the CDR3: TGTGCCTGGATTCGGACAGGACGGATGACGGTAGAGGAGGACGAGCAGTACTTC. The V call is TRBV30, the J call TRBJ2-7; TRBD1 aligns across 7 bases. Germline V gene data show CDR1 as GTSNPN and CDR2 as SVGIG (reference sequence). The CDR3 sequence is 18 residues long. With 4 bases clipped from V and 5 bases from J, the junction kept 23 bases outside the gene matches.

The CDR3, as DNA: TGTGCCAGCAGTGCTGGCGGGGAGTTCAATGAGCAGTTCTTC. This sequence encodes CASSAGGEFNEQFF. The rearrangement joins TRBV6-4 to TRBJ2-1; D may be TRBD2 (6 bases). V lost 4 bases and J lost 6, with 13 bases in between. The CDR3 loop spans 14 amino acids. Germline loops: CDR1 MRHNA, CDR2 SNTAGT.

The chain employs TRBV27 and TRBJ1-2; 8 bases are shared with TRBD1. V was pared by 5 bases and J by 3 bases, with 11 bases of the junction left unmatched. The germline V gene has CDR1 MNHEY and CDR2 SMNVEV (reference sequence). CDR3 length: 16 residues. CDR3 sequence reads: CASSAFHLDRDYGYTF. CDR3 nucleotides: TGTGCCAGCAGTGCCTTTCACTTGGACAGGGACTATGGCTACACCTTC.

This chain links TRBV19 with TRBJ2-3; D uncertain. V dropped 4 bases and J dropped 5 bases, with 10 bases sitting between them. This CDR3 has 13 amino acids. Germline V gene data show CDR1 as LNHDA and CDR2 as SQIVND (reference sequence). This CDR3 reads CASSTVYRDTQYF. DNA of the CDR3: TGTGCCAGTAGTACTGTCTACAGAGATACGCAGTATTTT.

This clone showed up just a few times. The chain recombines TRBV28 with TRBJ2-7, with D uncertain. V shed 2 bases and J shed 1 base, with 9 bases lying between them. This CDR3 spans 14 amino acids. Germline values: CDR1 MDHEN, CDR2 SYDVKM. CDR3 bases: TGTGCCAGCAGTTTACAGGCCCTTTCCTACGAGCAGTACTTC. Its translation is CASSLQALSYEQYF.

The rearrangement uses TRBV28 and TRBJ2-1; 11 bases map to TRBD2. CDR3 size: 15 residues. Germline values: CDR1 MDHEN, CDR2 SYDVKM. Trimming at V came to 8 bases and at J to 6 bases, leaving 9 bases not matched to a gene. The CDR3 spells CASPLSGRALNEQFF. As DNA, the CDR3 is TGTGCCAGCCCCCTTAGCGGGAGGGCCCTCAATGAGCAGTTCTTC.

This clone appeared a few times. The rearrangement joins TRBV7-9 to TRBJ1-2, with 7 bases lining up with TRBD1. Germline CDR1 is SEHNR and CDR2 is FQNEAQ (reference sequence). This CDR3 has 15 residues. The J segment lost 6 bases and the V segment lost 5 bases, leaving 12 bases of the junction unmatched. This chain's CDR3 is CASSTETGKIDGYTF. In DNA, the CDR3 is TGTGCCAGCAGCACGGAGACAGGGAAAATAGATGGCTACACCTTC.